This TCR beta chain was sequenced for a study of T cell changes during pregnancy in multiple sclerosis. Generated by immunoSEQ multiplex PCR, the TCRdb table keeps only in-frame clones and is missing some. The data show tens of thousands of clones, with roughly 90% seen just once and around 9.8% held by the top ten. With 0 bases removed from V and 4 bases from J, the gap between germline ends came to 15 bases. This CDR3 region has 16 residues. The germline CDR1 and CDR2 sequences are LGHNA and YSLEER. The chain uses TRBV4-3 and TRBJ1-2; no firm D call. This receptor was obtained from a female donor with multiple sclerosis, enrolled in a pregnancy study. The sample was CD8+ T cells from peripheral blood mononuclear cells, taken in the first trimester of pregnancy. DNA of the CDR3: TGCGCCAGCAGCCAAGATTTGGTCACTCAAACCTATGGCTACACCTTC. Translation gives CASSQDLVTQTYGYTF.